This TCR beta chain was identified during a study of T cells in Graves' hyperthyroidism and ophthalmopathy. There were TCR beta CDR3 regions amplified from RNA transcripts. A first-round RT-PCR of the TCR CDR3 used the HTBI primer set. TCRdb re-analysed the multiplex PCR reads in MiXCR, keeping a single row per CDR3 protein. Counted here are about 480,000 distinct CDR3 sequences, under 15% occurring once; the ten biggest clones make up about a sixth. The sample holds many counts of this clonotype. Trimming left V 5 bases short and J 10 bases short, with 21 bases between. CDR1 is SNHLY and CDR2 is FYNNEI in the germline V gene. This CDR3 has 15 amino acids.

Material for sequencing was blood. The TCR was taken from a young woman with Graves' hyperthyroidism. This chain uses TRBV2 with TRBJ1-5; no clear D. The CDR3 is CASSQDGARRKPQHF. CDR3 DNA: TGTGCCAGCAGTCAAGACGGTGCCCGAAGAAAACCCCAGCATTTT.